Following are 31 T cell receptor beta chains from one sample sequenced in a study of regulatory T cells in long-lasting Graves disease. Sequencing libraries for TCR beta were prepared with iRepertoire HTBI primers and Arm-PCR of CDR3 regions. Via MiXCR, TCRdb re-called the multiplex PCR reads, giving one row per CDR3 protein. Among roughly 610,000 distinct CDR3 sequences listed, 15% to 20% were seen once. Time point noted: newly diagnosed GD, antithyroid drugs for less than 3 months. RNA from PBMCs was the source of the TCR library. The data also belong to a second study, concerning T cells in Graves' hyperthyroidism and ophthalmopathy.

Sequences were derived from peripheral blood mononuclear cells (PBMCs), sampled at new diagnosis, from a patient treated with antithyroid drugs. All receptors derive from a young man with Graves disease.

The rearrangement uses TRBV30 and TRBJ2-2; a possible D gene is TRBD2 (5 bases). Trimming cost V 3 bases and J 8 bases, with 16 bases left between them. This CDR3 is built from 14 residues. The germline CDR1 and CDR2 sequences are GTSNPN and SVGIG (reference sequence). For the CDR3, the DNA is TGTGCCTGGAGCGGGTGGGAGAATGTTGGGGAGCTGTTTTTT. It specifies CAWSGWENVGELFF.

This clonotype was seen repeatedly, ten times or more. V and J are TRBV7-3 and TRBJ2-3; 13 bases line up with TRBD2. V trimming: 2 bases; J trimming: 5 bases; junction bases outside the gene matches: 7. The CDR3 is 17 amino acids. CDR1 and CDR2 (germline): SGHTA, FQGTGA. CDR3 in DNA: TGTGCCAGCAGCTTAGGGGGACTAGCGGGATCGGTAGATACGCAGTATTTT. Translation: CASSLGGLAGSVDTQYF.

The genes are TRBV20-1 and TRBJ2-1, with 11 nucleotides matching TRBD1. V shed 3 bases, J shed 0 bases, and the junction held 10 bases outside the gene matches. The CDR3 extends over 18 amino acids. Germline CDR1 reads DFQATT; CDR2 reads SNEGSKA (reference sequence). CDR3 DNA sequence: TGCAGTGCTAGGCCGGGACAGGGGGTCTACCGCTCCTACAATGAGCAGTTCTTC. Translation: CSARPGQGVYRSYNEQFF.

This clonotype was seen many times. The chain combines TRBV2 with TRBJ1-2; 9 bases are shared with TRBD1. The CDR3 covers 16 residues. Germline CDR1 and CDR2: SNHLY and FYNNEI. Trimming at V came to 5 bases and at J to 2 bases, leaving 9 bases not matched to a gene. The CDR3 loop reads CASSISGTGYNYGYTF. In DNA, the CDR3 is TGTGCCAGCAGTATAAGTGGGACAGGGTACAACTATGGCTACACCTTC. The variable domain in full, with the rest retrieved from reference TRBV2 and TRBJ1-2, is EPEVTQTPSHQVTQMGQEVILRCVPISNHLYFYWYRQILGQKVEFLVSFYNNEISEKSEIFDDQFSVERPDGSNFTLKIRSTKLEDSAMYFCASSISGTGYNYGYTFGSGTRLTVV.

The rearrangement links TRBV14 to TRBJ2-5; possible D gene TRBD1, 5 bases. This CDR3 has 13 amino acids. The germline V gene has CDR1 SGHDN and CDR2 FVKESK. The V gene lost 4 bases and the J gene lost 2 bases, with 8 bases spanning the gap. CDR3 sequence (DNA): TGTGCCAGCAGCCGGGGCTATCAAGAGACCCAGTACTTC. Encoded protein: CASSRGYQETQYF. Filled out from reference TRBV14 and TRBJ2-5, the complete variable domain reads EAGVTQFPSHSVIEKGQTVTLRCDPISGHDNLYWYRRVMGKEIKFLLHFVKESKQDESGMPNNRFLAERTGGTYSTLKVQPAELEDSGVYFCASSRGYQETQYFGPGTRLLVL.

The chain joins TRBV29-1 to TRBJ2-7, with TRBD1 identical over 8 bases. Germline V CDR1 and CDR2: SQVTM, ANQGSEA. The V gene end was trimmed by 8 bases and the J gene end by 0 bases; junction bases not matched to a gene: 9. The CDR3 length is 14 residues. In nucleotides, the CDR3 is TGCAGCACAAAGGACAGGGCGAGCTCCTACGAGCAGTACTTC. Translating gives CSTKDRASSYEQYF.

This clonotype occurred many times. The chain carries TRBV19 and TRBJ1-5; D is unresolved. This CDR3 is built from 13 residues. V was shortened by 7 bases and J by 4 bases, with 11 bases between the two germline ends. Germline CDR1 reads LNHDA; CDR2 reads SQIVND (reference sequence). The CDR3, as DNA: TGTGCCAGTAAGACATACCCTAATCAGCCCCAGCATTTT. It yields the protein CASKTYPNQPQHF.

This chain links TRBV14 with TRBJ2-5; D assignment may be TRBD1 or TRBD2 (6 bases each). Trimming removed 4 bases at V and 7 bases at J, with 19 bases between. CDR3 length: 15 amino acids. Germline V gene lookup returns CDR1 SGHDN and CDR2 FVKESK. The CDR3 region has the DNA TGTGCCAGCAGCCCTAAGTGGGGGGCGGAGGCGACCCAGTACTTC. Protein product: CASSPKWGAEATQYF.

This clonotype was picked up a small number of times. This rearrangement joins TRBV9 to TRBJ2-1; 7 bases are a match to TRBD2. J was trimmed by 3 bases and V by 0 bases; bases with no gene match: 12. Germline loops: CDR1 SGDLS, CDR2 YYNGEE. CDR3 length: 18 amino acids. This chain's CDR3 is CASSVGSEWGGVYNEQFF. The CDR3 coding sequence is TGTGCCAGCAGCGTAGGTTCGGAGTGGGGGGGGGTCTACAATGAGCAGTTCTTC.

Regarding this clonotype: A much larger clone lies one base from this, so it may be a read error. The chain links TRBV20-1 to TRBJ1-5; tentatively, D is TRBD1 (6 bases). CDR3 size: 14 residues. CDR1 is DFQATT, CDR2 SNEGSKA, per germline (reference sequence). Trimming removed 6 bases from V and 6 bases from J, with 18 bases in between. The chain's CDR3 is CSAEGGTRFQPQHF. In DNA form, the CDR3 reads TGCAGTGCCGAGGGGGGCACAAGGTTTCAGCCCCAGCATTTT.

This clonotype was counted at least ten times. The rearrangement uses TRBV2 and TRBJ2-7; D gene ambiguous. V shed 4 bases and J shed 0 bases, with 4 bases lying between them. CDR3 length: 12 residues. Germline values: CDR1 SNHLY, CDR2 FYNNEI. DNA of the CDR3: TGTGCCAGCAGTGCATCCTCCTACGAGCAGTACTTC. This gives the protein CASSASSYEQYF.

The J gene is TRBJ2-1, the V gene TRBV7-9, with 9 positions matching TRBD1. The germline V gene encodes CDR1 SEHNR and CDR2 FQNEAQ (reference sequence). The V segment lost 7 bases and the J segment 6 bases; nucleotides outside the gene matches: 13. This CDR3 region has 16 residues. CDR3 protein: CASKAIWDRDPNEQFF. CDR3 DNA sequence: TGTGCCAGCAAGGCCATCTGGGACAGGGACCCCAATGAGCAGTTCTTC.

The chain links TRBV3-1 to TRBJ1-3; perhaps TRBD1 as D (6 bases). The CDR3 is 16 amino acids. Trimming left V 1 base short and J 2 bases short, with 12 bases between. Germline V gene lookup returns CDR1 LGHDT and CDR2 YNNKEL (reference sequence). The CDR3 bases are TGTGCCAGCAGCCAAGTAACAGGGAGAACTGGAAACACCATATATTTT. Encoded protein: CASSQVTGRTGNTIYF.

The gene calls are TRBV19 and TRBJ1-5, with TRBD1 matching over 9 bases. This CDR3 contains 14 residues. V lost 9 bases to trimming and J lost 7 bases; unmatched junction nucleotides: 10. Germline-derived CDR1 and CDR2 are LNHDA and SQIVND (reference sequence). The CDR3 reads CASTRQGGGQPQHF. The CDR3, as DNA: TGTGCCAGCACAAGACAGGGGGGCGGACAGCCCCAGCATTTT.

This chain uses TRBV2 with TRBJ2-7; D may be TRBD1 (6 bases). Trimming removed 4 bases from V and 5 bases from J, with 18 bases in between. CDR1 is SNHLY and CDR2 is FYNNEI in the germline V gene. This CDR3 contains 15 residues. CDR3 sequence: CASSGGTNSPHEQYF. CDR3 in DNA: TGTGCCAGCAGTGGGGGGACAAATTCCCCCCACGAGCAGTACTTC. The variable domain in full, completed from reference TRBV2 and TRBJ2-7, reads EPEVTQTPSHQVTQMGQEVILRCVPISNHLYFYWYRQILGQKVEFLVSFYNNEISEKSEIFDDQFSVERPDGSNFTLKIRSTKLEDSAMYFCASSGGTNSPHEQYFGPGTRLTVT.

This clonotype was seen repeatedly, ten times or more. The chain links TRBV20-1 to TRBJ1-5; no definite D call. CDR1 DFQATT and CDR2 SNEGSKA come from the germline V gene (reference sequence). The CDR3 extends over 13 amino acids. Trimming stripped 6 bases from V and 6 bases from J, with 15 bases between. CDR3 DNA: TGCAGTGCCGTTGAGGAGGGAGGTCAGCCCCAGCATTTT. Translating it yields CSAVEEGGQPQHF.

This clonotype was detected many times. The DNA for the CDR3 is TGCGCCAGCAGCCAAAACCTGGGCTCCTACGAGCAGTACTTC. Encoded protein: CASSQNLGSYEQYF. This sequence joins TRBV4-1 and TRBJ2-7; D remains unclear. CDR1 and CDR2 (germline): MGHRA, YSYEKL. Trimming removed 2 bases at V and 0 bases at J, with 8 bases between. The CDR3 loop spans 14 amino acids.

This clonotype was seen more than once but under ten times. The chain has TRBV15 and TRBJ2-2; D call uncertain. Germline assignment: CDR1 LNHNV and CDR2 YYDKDF (reference sequence). The CDR3 loop spans 14 amino acids. The V and J ends lost 3 bases and 3 bases respectively, with 8 bases between them. CDR3 sequence reads: CATSRGFDTGELFF. CDR3 nucleotide sequence: TGTGCCACCAGCAGGGGGTTCGACACCGGGGAGCTGTTTTTT.

This clonotype was seen a single time. The chain carries TRBV19 and TRBJ2-1, with 11 bases that match TRBD2. V was clipped by 3 bases and J by 2 bases; unmatched bases: 0. Germline lookup yields CDR1 LNHDA and CDR2 SQIVND (reference sequence). The CDR3 extends over 15 amino acids. The CDR3 sequence: CASSISGRAYNEQFF. The CDR3 nucleotides read TGTGCCAGTAGTATTAGCGGGAGGGCCTACAATGAGCAGTTCTTC.

This clonotype was seen many times. The rearrangement joins TRBV28 to TRBJ2-7; 12 nucleotides line up with TRBD2. V lost 6 bases to trimming and J lost 7 bases; unmatched junction nucleotides: 7. The germline gives CDR1 MDHEN, CDR2 SYDVKM. The CDR3 spans 14 residues. CDR3 DNA sequence: TGTGCCAGCAGCTCCTCTAGCGGGAGGGGTGAGCAGTACTTC. It encodes CASSSSSGRGEQYF. Full variable domain (rest looked up from reference TRBV28 and TRBJ2-7): DVKVTQSSRYLVKRTGEKVFLECVQDMDHENMFWYRQDPGLGLRLIYFSYDVKMKEKGDIPEGYSVSREKKERFSLILESASTNQTSMYLCASSSSSGRGEQYFGPGTRLTVT.

This clonotype was seen only once. The chain links TRBV5-1 to TRBJ2-3; 10 positions agree with TRBD2. Trimming at V came to 7 bases and at J to 3 bases, leaving 14 bases not matched to a gene. CDR3 length: 17 amino acids. Germline V gene lookup returns CDR1 SGHRS and CDR2 YFSETQ. CDR3 bases: TGCGCCAGCTATAGAGGGGGGACTAGCGAACAAACAGATACGCAGTATTTT. Its translation: CASYRGGTSEQTDTQYF.

This clonotype was seen at least ten times. V and J are TRBV12-3 or TRBV12-4 and TRBJ2-3; D unclear. V dropped 2 bases and J dropped 3 bases, with 12 bases sitting between them. CDR3 length: 15 amino acids. CDR3 loop: CASSLRSLNTDTQYF. CDR3 sequence (DNA): TGTGCCAGCAGTTTAAGATCGCTTAATACAGATACGCAGTATTTT.

V is TRBV5-4 and J is TRBJ2-7; D is unresolved. Germline V gives CDR1 SGHNT, CDR2 YYREEE (reference sequence). Trimming cost V 2 bases and J 1 base, with 10 bases left between them. CDR3 length equals 14 residues. The CDR3 loop is CASSFQGGSYEQYF. For the CDR3, the DNA is TGTGCCAGCAGCTTTCAAGGTGGGTCCTACGAGCAGTACTTC.

This clonotype was seen repeatedly, ten times or more. The rearrangement uses TRBV6-1 and TRBJ2-7, with no clear D. Trimming took 6 bases from V and 3 from J, leaving 21 bases between them. The CDR3 totals 16 residues. Per germline, CDR1 MNHNS and CDR2 SASEGT. DNA of the CDR3: TGTGCCAGCAGAGACTTTTGGGCTTTCTTGCGCTACGAGCAGTACTTC. It translates to CASRDFWAFLRYEQYF.

This clonotype was observed many times. The chain joins TRBV20-1 to TRBJ2-5, with D possibly TRBD1 on 7 matching bases. Between the trimmed V and J ends, which lost 6 bases and 1 base, there was a span of 18 bases. This CDR3 has 15 residues. CDR1 DFQATT and CDR2 SNEGSKA come from the germline V gene (reference sequence). CDR3 protein: CSANRGWGVQETQYF. In DNA, the CDR3 is TGCAGTGCAAACAGGGGCTGGGGGGTCCAAGAGACCCAGTACTTC.

This clonotype was counted ten times or more. The chain is built from TRBV20-1 and TRBJ1-5; no firm D call. In germline, CDR1 is DFQATT, CDR2 SNEGSKA (reference sequence). Trimming stripped 2 bases from V and 2 bases from J, with 10 bases between. The CDR3 spans 14 residues. CDR3 sequence reads: CSARRTDRNQPQHF. Here the CDR3 DNA reads TGCAGTGCTAGACGTACCGACCGCAATCAGCCCCAGCATTTT.

This clonotype was found a few times. This chain uses TRBV6-1 with TRBJ2-7; no reliable D call. V was clipped by 4 bases and J by 0 bases, with 7 bases between them. The CDR3 extends over 13 amino acids. CDR1 MNHNS and CDR2 SASEGT come from the germline V gene. This CDR3 is CASSVRFSYEQYF. The CDR3 nucleotides are TGTGCCAGCAGTGTTAGATTCTCCTACGAGCAGTACTTC.

This clonotype came up a few times. This chain connects TRBV6-2 or TRBV6-3 to TRBJ2-5; D gene ambiguous. Germline V CDR1 and CDR2: MNHEY, SVGEGT. The V and J ends lost 7 bases and 5 bases respectively, with 29 bases between them. This CDR3 contains 18 residues. The CDR3 loop reads CASTYSSSPRSLAETQYF. CDR3 DNA sequence: TGTGCCAGCACCTACTCGAGCTCTCCCCGGAGTCTGGCGGAGACCCAGTACTTC.

This clonotype was counted many times. J is TRBJ2-7 and V is TRBV18; TRBD2 matches 7 bases. The CDR3 sequence is 15 residues long. Losses at the gene ends were 3 bases for V and 3 bases for J; bases not matched to a gene: 8. The germline gives CDR1 KGHSH, CDR2 LQKENI. This CDR3 reads CASSPLSTSVYEQYF. The CDR3 nucleotides are TGTGCCAGCTCACCCCTTTCTACTAGCGTCTACGAGCAGTACTTC. Based on the CDR3 plus reference TRBV18 and TRBJ2-7, the full variable domain is NAGVMQNPRHLVRRRGQEARLRCSPMKGHSHVYWYRQLPEEGLKFMVYLQKENIIDESGMPKERFSAEFPKEGPSILRIQQVVRGDSAAYFCASSPLSTSVYEQYFGPGTRLTVT.

This clonotype was counted many times. The CDR3 DNA sequence: TGTGCCAGCAGACTATCCCCGGACCACAATGAGCAGTTCTTC. Amino acid sequence: CASRLSPDHNEQFF. The gene calls are TRBV12-3 or TRBV12-4 and TRBJ2-1; unclear D gene. Trimming left V 6 bases short and J 5 bases short, with 14 bases between. The CDR3 has 14 amino acids.

V gene TRBV24-1 combines with J gene TRBJ2-2; D might be TRBD2 (6 bases). This CDR3 has 15 residues. V was trimmed by 4 bases and J by 1 base, leaving 9 bases between them. Germline V gene sequence: CDR1 KGHDR, CDR2 SFDVKD. CDR3 nucleotides: TGTGCCACCAGTGACCCGGGAGAGAACACCGGGGAGCTGTTTTTT. Amino acids: CATSDPGENTGELFF.